This T cell receptor (beta chain) was identified in a study of cytomegalovirus exposure and HLA in healthy donors. Study-level points and caveats: Later analysis showed TCR association rates varying by HLA locus, highest for DRB1 and lowest for HLA-C. Earlier results showed most TCR beta V segments being productive about 87% or about 30% of the time. The study labeled 180 or so TCR beta chains cytomegalovirus-associated.

Comment on this clone: The antigen is undetermined.

PCR employed 60 Vbeta and 13 Jbeta primers. Here immunoSEQ multiplex PCR was the method, and the copy in TCRdb shows in-frame clones only, minus some. Of about 130,000 clones detected, about 82% appear once; the ten largest clones hold approximately 1.1%. This CDR3 has 15 residues. Germline V lookup: CDR1 SGDLS, CDR2 YYNGEE. Trimming took 2 bases from V and 2 from J, leaving 11 bases between them. The receptor's source is a boy aged 5-17 years in good health and CMV-seronegative. The gene calls are TRBV9 and TRBJ2-1; D is unresolved. Sequences were obtained from PBMCs. CDR3 DNA sequence: TGTGCCAGCAGCGTCGGCGGCATTACCTACAATGAGCAGTTCTTC. Amino acid sequence: CASSVGGITYNEQFF.